The present TCR beta chain was sequenced within a study of T cell responses to AZD1222 COVID-19 vaccine. Study-wide findings and caveats: Donors skewed white British and female; clonal diversity was possibly underestimated.

This clone was seen only once. Antigen specificity is unknown. The repertoire was sequenced with immunoSEQ multiplex PCR; TCRdb's copy has only in-frame clones and lacks some. The table shows hundreds of thousands of clones, with 90% to 95% occurring only once. The CDR3 contains 13 residues. Germline loops: CDR1 SNHLY, CDR2 FYNNEI. V trimming: 4 bases; J trimming: 13 bases; junction bases outside the gene matches: 8. The sample consisted of peripheral blood, taken 28 days after the second AZD1222 dose. The TCR originated in an adult who received the AZD1222 COVID-19 vaccine. This chain joins TRBV2 and TRBJ2-1; 9 bases fit TRBD2. The CDR3 region has the DNA TGTGCCAGCAGTGGTACAGCGGGAGGCCCCCAGTTCTTC. This codes for CASSGTAGGPQFF.